One and the same sample provided the 6 T cell receptor beta chains below, sequenced in a study of memory CD4+ T cells and cytomegalovirus serostatus. TCRdb keeps only in-frame clones here, not all; method: immunoSEQ multiplex PCR. This repertoire shows around 49,000 clones, roughly 78% found once; its top ten account for over 0.5%. Single viable CD3+CD4+CD8-CD45RO+ cells were sorted as the memory CD4+ T cells. Sequencing input: memory CD4+ T cells from blood. These receptors were taken from an adult in good health and CMV-seronegative.

The genes are TRBV7-9 and TRBJ1-2; D is possibly TRBD1 (5 bases). Trimming removed 5 bases at V and 7 bases at J, with 17 bases between. The CDR3 is 14 residues long. From germline, CDR1 is SEHNR and CDR2 FQNEAQ (reference sequence). CDR3 sequence reads: CASSLGPGRAGYTF. The CDR3 DNA reads TGTGCCAGCAGCCTGGGACCAGGGAGAGCTGGCTACACCTTC.

As DNA, the CDR3 is TGTTCCTGCACCCCCCGGCCCAGTCAGCCCCAGCATTTT. Its protein is CSCTPRPSQPQHF. The chain joins TRBV28 to TRBJ1-5; unclear D gene. The CDR3 spans 13 residues. CDR1 and CDR2 from the germline V gene are MDHEN and SYDVKM. Supplemented by reference TRBV28 and TRBJ1-5, the full variable domain reads DVKVTQSSRYLVKRTGEKVFLECVQDMDHENMFWYRQDPGLGLRLIYFSYDVKMKEKGDIPEGYSVSREKKERFSLILESASTNQTSMYLCSCTPRPSQPQHFGDGTRLSIL.

The chain combines TRBV5-1 with TRBJ1-5; D ambiguous. This CDR3 region has 15 residues. V dropped 2 bases and J dropped 0 bases, with 9 bases sitting between them. The germline V gene has CDR1 SGHRS and CDR2 YFSETQ. The CDR3 region is CASSFDGNSNQPQHF. The CDR3 nucleotides read TGCGCCAGCAGCTTCGACGGGAATAGCAATCAGCCCCAGCATTTT.

In its sample, this clone was seen a few times. The rearrangement uses TRBV7-2 and TRBJ1-1; no firm D call. The CDR3 contains 14 residues. The germline V and J ends were trimmed by 4 bases and 5 bases, with 14 bases remaining between them. Germline V gene data show CDR1 as SGHTA and CDR2 as FQGNSA. DNA for the CDR3: TGTGCCAGCAGCTCGAAGTCGTCGAGGACTGAAGCTTTCTTT. This sequence encodes CASSSKSSRTEAFF.

The chain links TRBV11-1 to TRBJ2-7; possibly TRBD1 for D (5 bases). Trimming shortened V by 4 bases and J by 3 bases, and 10 bases separated the two germline ends. This CDR3 spans 13 amino acids. Germline CDR1 SGHAT, CDR2 FQDESV (reference sequence). CDR3 amino acids: CASSYRGNYEQYF. The CDR3 DNA follows: TGTGCCAGCAGCTATAGGGGCAACTACGAGCAGTACTTC.

The chain links TRBV7-9 to TRBJ2-5; D possibly matches TRBD1 or TRBD2 (5 bases each). The CDR3 contains 15 residues. CDR1 and CDR2 from the germline V gene are SEHNR and FQNEAQ (reference sequence). Trimming removed 3 bases from V and 5 bases from J, with 16 bases in between. CDR3 sequence reads: CASSFWAGTGETQYF. The CDR3, as DNA: TGTGCCAGCAGCTTTTGGGCAGGGACCGGGGAGACCCAGTACTTC.